What follows are 6 T cell receptor beta chains derived from one specimen sequenced in a study of OX40 agonist ivuxolimab in advanced cancers. Assay: immunoSEQ multiplex PCR; the TCRdb copy retains only in-frame clones and omits some. The profile shows about 90,000 clones, about 89% of them singletons. The specimen was CD4+ or CD8+ T cells sorted from blood, collected in a trial of the OX40 agonist ivuxolimab. The receptors here all came from an adult with an advanced solid tumor such as melanoma, head and neck, liver or kidney cancer.

J is TRBJ1-5 and V is TRBV19; no firm D call. V was pared by 7 bases and J by 3 bases, with 13 bases between. Germline values: CDR1 LNHDA, CDR2 SQIVND (reference sequence). This CDR3 region has 14 residues. The CDR3 region is CASTLDGPNQPQHF. The CDR3 nucleotides read TGTGCCAGTACCCTAGACGGACCCAATCAGCCCCAGCATTTT.

The chain couples TRBV4-2 to TRBJ2-3, with 11 bases that match TRBD2. The CDR3 totals 17 residues. V gave up 0 bases and J gave up 1 base; unmatched junction bases: 3. Germline V gene data show CDR1 as LGHNA and CDR2 as YNFKEQ. Here the CDR3 DNA reads TGTGCCAGCAGCCAAGATCGACTAGCGGGACGCACAGATACGCAGTATTTT. Translating gives CASSQDRLAGRTDTQYF.

This clone was picked up a small number of times. CDR3 sequence (DNA): TGTGCCAGCCGCAAACCGGGACAGGGGGGGAGGGAGACCCAGTACTTC. This gives the protein CASRKPGQGGRETQYF. The chain links TRBV11-2 to TRBJ2-5; 11 bases line up with TRBD1. Germline loops: CDR1 SGHAT, CDR2 FQNNGV. CDR3 size: 16 residues. J lost 5 bases, V lost 8 bases, and 13 bases had no gene match.

The chain employs TRBV5-6 and TRBJ2-3, with TRBD2 matching 8 bases. V shed 2 bases and J 4 bases; nucleotides not matched to a gene: 9. CDR1 SGHDT and CDR2 YYEEEE come from the germline V gene. This CDR3 region has 16 residues. The CDR3 DNA follows: TGTGCCAGCAGCTTTCGGGGCGGGAGGTGGGCAGATACGCAGTATTTT. Its translation: CASSFRGGRWADTQYF.

This sequence joins TRBV28 and TRBJ2-5; 9 nucleotides line up with TRBD2. CDR3 length: 15 residues. The germline CDR1 and CDR2 sequences are MDHEN and SYDVKM. Trimming cost V 3 bases and J 5 bases; bases outside gene matches: 7. For the CDR3, the DNA is TGTGCCAGCAGTTTGCCGGCGGGAGGGTCCGAGACCCAGTACTTC. Its translation is CASSLPAGGSETQYF.

Here the CDR3 DNA reads TGTGCCAGCACCGAAGACAGGGCTGGGGCCAACGTCCTGACTTTC. Its translation is CASTEDRAGANVLTF. The V call is TRBV2, the J call TRBJ2-6; 7 nucleotides align to TRBD1. Germline CDR1 SNHLY, CDR2 FYNNEI. This CDR3 region has 15 residues. V was pared by 7 bases and J by 2 bases, with 5 bases of the junction left unmatched.